This T cell receptor beta chain was profiled in a study of blood T cell repertoires in COVID-19 (dated by TCRdb to between 2020 and 2021). Describing the broader study: The collaborator samples originated in the United States, Italy and Spain and spanned the acute and convalescent phases of COVID-19. The dataset comprised deeply sampled blood TCRbeta repertoires from subjects exposed to, actively infected with, or recovered from COVID-19. The repertoires were released in a freely available public database meant as a resource for research on the immune response to SARS-CoV-2. Samples came from the ongoing ImmuneRACE study (first 160 participants) plus 1,254 subjects from 6 global collaborators. The sample metadata nearly always contained a de-identified subject ID, COVID-19 status, age in years and sex. The prospective study material was composed of cDNA or gDNA derived from T cells, B-cell-depleted T cells, or PBMCs. Where available, HLA class I and class II types were taken from metadata supplied by the sample provider and were not determined by assay-based typing.

As concerns this clone: What antigen it recognizes has not been identified. There are no base qualities to consult, and no much larger clone falls within one base.

Per the germline V gene (reference sequence), SEHNR is the CDR1 and FQNEAQ is the CDR2. V gives up 3 bases and J gives up 7 bases, and the segment between their germline ends measures 4 bases. Including cysteine and phenylalanine, the CDR3 has 12 amino acids. Only the CDR3 DNA is retained, 36 bases long and in frame from the first base. The collaborating institutions used their own protocols to collect whole blood in K2EDTA tubes. For TCRbeta analysis, collaborators shipped samples as frozen whole blood, isolated PBMCs, or DNA extracted from either of those sample types. TCRbeta CDR3 regions were amplified from genomic DNA using the immunoSEQ Assay, a bias-controlled multiplex PCR. Per the source publication's procedure: Nucleated cell counts per sample were estimated from amplification of reference gene primers within the assay. Sequence reads were collapsed and filtered to measure the absolute abundance of every unique TCRbeta CDR3 rearrangement. For each sample, productive Simpson clonality was calculated as the square root of Simpson's diversity index across productive rearrangements. TCRdb retrieved this table from immuneACCESS and kept in-frame rearrangements only. Not all clones are present; in checked studies, unresolved V genes account for under half, and no reason is known for the remainder. V and J calls and clone size are those listed in that table; D and trimming were worked out from the DNA. Counted in this sample were under 110,000 clones; around 92% of them appeared once. 5% to 6% of the sample goes to the ten largest clones.

Summary of the overall study and its limitations: The amount of clinical and demographic metadata varied by source and participant and was provided uncurated.

The clonotype originates from a man between 45 and 60 years old with active COVID-19. Recombination joined TRBV7-9 with TRBJ1-6, with the D segment identity uncertain. Sequencing input: peripheral blood. The nucleotides read TGTGCCAGCAGCTTGGAGAATTCACCCCTCCACTTT. It is translated as CASSLENSPLHF.